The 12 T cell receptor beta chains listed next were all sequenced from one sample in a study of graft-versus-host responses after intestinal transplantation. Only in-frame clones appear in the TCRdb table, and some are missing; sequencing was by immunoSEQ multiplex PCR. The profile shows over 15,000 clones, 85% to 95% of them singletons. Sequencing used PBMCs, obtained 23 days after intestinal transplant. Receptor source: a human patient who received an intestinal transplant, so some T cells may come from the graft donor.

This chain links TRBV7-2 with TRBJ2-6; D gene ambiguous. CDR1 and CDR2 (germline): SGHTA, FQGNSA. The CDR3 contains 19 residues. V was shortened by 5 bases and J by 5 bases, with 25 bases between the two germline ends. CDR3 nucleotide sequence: TGTGCCAGCAGCGCTATTAGCAGAGACGACAAAGGTCGGGCCAACGTCCTGACTTTC. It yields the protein CASSAISRDDKGRANVLTF. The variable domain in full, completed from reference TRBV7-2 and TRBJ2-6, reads GAGVSQSPSNKVTEKGKDVELRCDPISGHTALYWYRQSLGQGLEFLIYFQGNSAPDKSGLPSDRFSAERTGGSVSTLTIQRTQQEDSAVYLCASSAISRDDKGRANVLTFGAGSRLTVL.

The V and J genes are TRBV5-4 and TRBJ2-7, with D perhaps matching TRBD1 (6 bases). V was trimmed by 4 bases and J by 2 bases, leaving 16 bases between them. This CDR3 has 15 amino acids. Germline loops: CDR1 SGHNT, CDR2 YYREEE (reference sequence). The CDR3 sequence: CASSARTAPAYEQYF. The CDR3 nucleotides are TGTGCCAGCAGCGCCCGGACAGCCCCCGCCTACGAGCAGTACTTC.

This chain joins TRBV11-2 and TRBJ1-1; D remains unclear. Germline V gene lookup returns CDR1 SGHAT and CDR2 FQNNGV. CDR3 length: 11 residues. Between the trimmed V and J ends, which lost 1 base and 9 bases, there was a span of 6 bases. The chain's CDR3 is CASSLVPQAFF. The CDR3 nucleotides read TGTGCCAGCAGCTTAGTGCCCCAAGCTTTCTTT.

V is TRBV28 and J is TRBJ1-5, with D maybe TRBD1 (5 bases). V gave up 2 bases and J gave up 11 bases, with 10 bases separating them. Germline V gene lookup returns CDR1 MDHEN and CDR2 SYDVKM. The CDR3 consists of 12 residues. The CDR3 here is CASSLGGTTQHF. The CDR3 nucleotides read TGTGCCAGCAGTTTAGGGGGAACGACCCAGCATTTT.

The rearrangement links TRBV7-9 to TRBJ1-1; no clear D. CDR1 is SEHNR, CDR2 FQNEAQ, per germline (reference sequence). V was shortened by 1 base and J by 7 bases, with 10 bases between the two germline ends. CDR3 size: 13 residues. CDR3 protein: CASSLEAAYEAFF. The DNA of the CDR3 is TGTGCCAGCAGCTTAGAGGCGGCTTATGAAGCTTTCTTT.

CDR3: CASSLSLTSNTEAFF. CDR3 in DNA: TGTGCCAGCAGTTTATCCCTAACATCGAACACTGAAGCTTTCTTT. The chain combines TRBV27 with TRBJ1-1; D is ambiguous. There are 15 residues in the CDR3. Between the trimmed V and J ends, which lost 0 bases and 1 base, there was a span of 9 bases. Germline CDR1 and CDR2: MNHEY and SMNVEV (reference sequence).

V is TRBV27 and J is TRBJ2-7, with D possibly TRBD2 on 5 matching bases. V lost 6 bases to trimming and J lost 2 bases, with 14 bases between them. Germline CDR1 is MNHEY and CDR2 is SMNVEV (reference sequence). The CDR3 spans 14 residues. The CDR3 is CASSLEGRAYEQYF. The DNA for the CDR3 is TGTGCCAGCAGCCTTGAGGGCAGAGCCTACGAGCAGTACTTC.

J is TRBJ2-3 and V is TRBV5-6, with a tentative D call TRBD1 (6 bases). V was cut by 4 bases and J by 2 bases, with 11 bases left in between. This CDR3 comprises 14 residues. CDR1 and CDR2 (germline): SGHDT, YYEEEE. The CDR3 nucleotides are TGTGCCAGCAGCCCCCCGGGACACACAGATACGCAGTATTTT. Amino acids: CASSPPGHTDTQYF.

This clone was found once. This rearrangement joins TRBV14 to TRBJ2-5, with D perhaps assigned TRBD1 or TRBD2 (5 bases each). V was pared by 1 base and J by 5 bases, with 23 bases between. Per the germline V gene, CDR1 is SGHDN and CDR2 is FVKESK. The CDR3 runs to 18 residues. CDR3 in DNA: TGTGCCAGCAGCCAAGTCTACCGGGACCCACCTCTTTGGGAGACCCAGTACTTC. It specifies CASSQVYRDPPLWETQYF.

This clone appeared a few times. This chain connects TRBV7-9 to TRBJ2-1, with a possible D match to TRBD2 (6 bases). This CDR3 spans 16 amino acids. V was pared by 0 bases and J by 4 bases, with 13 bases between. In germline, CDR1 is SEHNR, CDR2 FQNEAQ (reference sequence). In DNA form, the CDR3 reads TGTGCCAGCAGCTTAGCTAGCGGAAGAGCTTACAATGAGCAGTTCTTC. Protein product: CASSLASGRAYNEQFF.

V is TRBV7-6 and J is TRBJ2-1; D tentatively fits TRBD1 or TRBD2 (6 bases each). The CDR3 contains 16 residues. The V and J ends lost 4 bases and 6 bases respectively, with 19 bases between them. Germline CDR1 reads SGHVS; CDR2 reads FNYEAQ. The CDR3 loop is CASSWAPRGVGNEQFF. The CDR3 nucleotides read TGTGCCAGCAGCTGGGCCCCGAGGGGGGTCGGCAATGAGCAGTTCTTC.

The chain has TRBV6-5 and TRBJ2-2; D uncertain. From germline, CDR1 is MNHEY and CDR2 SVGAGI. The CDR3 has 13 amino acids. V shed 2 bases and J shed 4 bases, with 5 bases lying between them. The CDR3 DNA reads TGTGCCAGCAGTTACCGTGGCACCGGGGAGCTGTTTTTT. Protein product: CASSYRGTGELFF.